Below, 16 T cell receptor beta chains from the same sample are listed, as sequenced in a study of read filtering for tumor transcriptome and immune sequencing. From about 400 ng of RNA, a library with molecular barcoded alpha/delta and beta/gamma adaptors was made. TCRdb fed the reads into MiXCR, producing one record per CDR3 protein. The sample yields some 130,000 distinct CDR3 sequences, roughly an eighth seen once. The sample comprised a population of CD138-negative cells sorted from bone marrow. These receptors all come from a donor aged 40 or over with multiple myeloma.

This clonotype was found a few times. This chain links TRBV18 with TRBJ2-5; D is ambiguous. The CDR3 contains 13 residues. Germline assignment: CDR1 KGHSH and CDR2 LQKENI. V lost 6 bases and J 5 bases, leaving 13 bases between the germline ends. As DNA, the CDR3 is TGTGCCAGCTCTCCCGTAGAATATGAGACCCAGTACTTC. This encodes CASSPVEYETQYF.

This clonotype occurred many times. This chain connects TRBV7-2 to TRBJ2-1, with 10 bases aligning to TRBD2. From germline, CDR1 is SGHTA and CDR2 FQGNSA. The junction had 7 bases not matched to a gene; V was cut back by 2 bases and J by 0 bases. This CDR3 has 18 amino acids. The CDR3 region has the DNA TGTGCCAGCAGCTTACTGACTAGCGGGCCCAGCTCCTACAATGAGCAGTTCTTC. This translates into CASSLLTSGPSSYNEQFF.

Regarding this clonotype: A much larger clone sits a single nucleotide away, making a read error possible. The V gene is TRBV10-3, the J gene TRBJ1-2; 9 bases are a match to TRBD1. Looked up from germline, CDR1 is ENHRY and CDR2 is SYGVKD. This CDR3 is built from 13 residues. The DNA of the CDR3 is TGTGCCATCAGTGCGGGACAGGGAGATGGCTGCACCTTC. Translating gives CAISAGQGDGCTF.

The table lists this clonotype with many counts. V gene TRBV6-6 combines with J gene TRBJ2-7; 7 nucleotides line up with TRBD1. Germline values: CDR1 MNHNY, CDR2 SVGAGI (reference sequence). The CDR3 contains 15 residues. The V and J ends lost 0 bases and 0 bases, in that order; junction bases with no gene match: 2. The CDR3 loop reads CASSYSGQVSYEQYF. DNA for the CDR3: TGTGCCAGCAGTTACTCCGGACAGGTCTCCTACGAGCAGTACTTC.

This clonotype appeared many times. The gene calls are TRBV21-1 and TRBJ1-5. TRBV21-1 is a pseudogene locus. The CDR3 spans 13 residues. CDR3 coding DNA: TGTGCCAGCAGCGAGCTGTTGGATCAGCCCCAGCATTTT. Its translation: CASSELLDQPQHF.

As for this clonotype: This clone may be a read error of a much larger clone one base away. J is TRBJ1-2 and V is TRBV6-2 or TRBV6-3; 8 positions match TRBD1. The CDR3 contains 14 residues. Germline V lookup: CDR1 MNHEY, CDR2 SVGEGT. Here the CDR3 reads CVSNYRGKNYGYTF. In nucleotides, the CDR3 is TGTGTCAGCAACTACAGGGGGAAAAACTATGGCTACACCTTC.

At least ten counts were recorded for this clonotype. V and J are TRBV7-9 and TRBJ2-7, with 12 bases lining up with TRBD2. CDR1 and CDR2 (germline): SEHNR, FQNEAQ (reference sequence). The V gene end was trimmed by 5 bases and the J gene end by 7 bases; junction bases not matched to a gene: 6. This CDR3 contains 14 residues. The CDR3 nucleotides read TGTGCCAGCAGCCTGGACGGACTAGCGGGGGAGCAGTACTTC. This codes for CASSLDGLAGEQYF.

This clonotype was observed a handful of times. The rearrangement joins TRBV30 to TRBJ2-3, with TRBD1 matching 12 bases. Germline V lookup: CDR1 GTSNPN, CDR2 SVGIG (reference sequence). The CDR3 extends over 15 amino acids. The V and J ends lost 3 bases and 6 bases, in that order; junction bases with no gene match: 7. The CDR3 nucleotides are TGTGCCTGGAGGGCCCGGGACAGGGGGCGGGATACGCAGTATTTT. This encodes CAWRARDRGRDTQYF.

The table lists this clonotype with a count of one. This may come from a read error, since a much larger clone is one base off. This chain links TRBV7-3 with TRBJ2-3; D is unresolved. The germline V gene encodes CDR1 SGHTA and CDR2 FQGTGA. The CDR3 has 14 amino acids. For the CDR3, the DNA is TGTTCCAGCAGCCCCCATGCGGGCACAGATACGCAGTATTTT. Amino acid sequence: CSSSPHAGTDTQYF.

This clonotype has a handful of counts. This may be a read error: a much more frequent sequence differs by one nucleotide. This chain joins TRBV9 and TRBJ2-1, with a weak D call TRBD2 (5 bases). The V gene's germline CDR1 is SGDLS and CDR2 YYNGEE. This CDR3 comprises 15 residues. CDR3 region: CASSVGAVSYNERFF. CDR3 nucleotide sequence: TGTGCCAGCAGCGTCGGAGCGGTCTCCTACAATGAGCGGTTCTTC.

This clonotype showed up many times. This rearrangement joins TRBV7-9 to TRBJ1-1; D gene unclear. CDR1 and CDR2 from the germline V gene are SEHNR and FQNEAQ (reference sequence). CDR3 size: 13 residues. Trimming pared 5 bases from V and 7 bases from J, leaving 14 bases between. Written as DNA, the CDR3 is TGTGCCAGCAGCCTGGATTACGTGGTTGAAGCTTTCTTT. Protein: CASSLDYVVEAFF.

About this clonotype itself: A read error may be the cause here, since a much bigger clone is one base away. The V gene is TRBV7-9, the J gene TRBJ1-5; D gene uncertain. V was cut by 4 bases and J by 1 base, with 14 bases left in between. The germline CDR1 and CDR2 sequences are SEHNR and FQNEAQ (reference sequence). CDR3 length equals 16 residues. The CDR3 DNA reads TGTGCCAGCAGCTCACACGTAGGGAACAGCAATCAGCCCCAGCATTTT. This gives the protein CASSSHVGNSNQPQHF.

This clonotype appeared many times. The chain links TRBV5-6 to TRBJ2-7; 8 bases are a match to TRBD1. This CDR3 is 14 amino acids long. Looked up from germline, CDR1 is SGHDT and CDR2 is YYEEEE. The V and J ends lost 2 bases and 6 bases, in that order; junction bases with no gene match: 7. The CDR3, as DNA: TGTGCCAGCAGCTTCCGGACAGGGAGAGGCGAGCAGTACTTC. Amino acid sequence: CASSFRTGRGEQYF.

About this clonotype: A much larger clone is a single base away; this may be a read error. CDR3 DNA: TGTGGCAGCAGCCCCGTGGGGCGGAACACTGAAGCTTTCTTT. It specifies CGSSPVGRNTEAFF. The chain recombines TRBV12-3 or TRBV12-4 with TRBJ1-1, with D maybe TRBD1 (5 bases). This CDR3 comprises 14 residues.

This clonotype came up many times. V usage is TRBV12-3 or TRBV12-4 and J usage is TRBJ2-1, with D tentatively TRBD2 (5 bases). The ends were cut back, 6 bases at V and 2 bases at J, with 17 bases in the middle. The CDR3 is 16 amino acids. The CDR3 spells CASSRGSEGTYNEQFF. The CDR3 DNA follows: TGTGCCAGCAGCCGTGGGAGCGAAGGGACCTACAATGAGCAGTTCTTC.

Only a few counts were recorded for this clonotype. The genes are TRBV15 and TRBJ1-1; possibly TRBD1 for D (5 bases). From germline, CDR1 is LNHNV and CDR2 YYDKDF (reference sequence). Trimming removed 0 bases from V and 8 bases from J, with 10 bases in between. The CDR3 consists of 13 residues. CDR3 amino acids: CATSRDRVKEAFF. The CDR3 DNA reads as TGTGCCACCAGCAGAGACAGGGTAAAGGAAGCTTTCTTT.